These T cell receptor beta chains were read from a single sample in a study of blood T cell repertoires in COVID-19. Assay used: immunoSEQ multiplex PCR; TCRdb lists only in-frame clones, some missing. The sample shows roughly 50,000 clones, approximately 80% of them seen only once. Material: peripheral blood. These receptors were obtained from a woman older than 75 with acute or convalescent COVID-19. The CDR3 runs from the conserved cysteine through the conserved F or W. The D gene is left open where the match is weak. Some rows mark clone size as missing; the rest say once, few, many or name a class of expanded clone.

d_gene: .
v_gene: TRBV7-9
abundance: .
j_gene: TRBJ1-2
CDR3nt: TGTGCCAGTCACACAGGCTACAATAACTATGGCTACACCTTC
CDR3aa: CASHTGYNNYGYTF

d_gene: .
v_gene: TRBV4-1
abundance: .
j_gene: TRBJ1-4
CDR3nt: TGCGCCAGCAGCCAGAGCCTATCCCCAACTAATGAAAAACTGTTTTTT
CDR3aa: CASSQSLSPTNEKLFF

d_gene: TRBD2
v_gene: TRBV5-6
abundance: .
j_gene: TRBJ2-2
CDR3nt: TGTGCCAGCAGCTTCGTAGCGGGGGCGAACACCGGGGAGCTGTTTTTT
CDR3aa: CASSFVAGANTGELFF

d_gene: .
v_gene: TRBV10-2
abundance: .
j_gene: TRBJ1-2
CDR3nt: TGCGCCAGCAGTGATAGAGGTGGCTACACCTTC
CDR3aa: CASSDRGGYTF

d_gene: TRBD1
v_gene: TRBV10-1
abundance: .
j_gene: TRBJ2-1
CDR3nt: TGCGCCAGCAGTCAAGGACAGGGGGCTTACAATGAGCAGTTCTTC
CDR3aa: CASSQGQGAYNEQFF

d_gene: TRBD1
v_gene: TRBV5-1
abundance: few
j_gene: TRBJ1-6
CDR3nt: TGCGCCAGCAGCTTGGATGACAGGGACTCACCCCTCCACTTT
CDR3aa: CASSLDDRDSPLHF

d_gene: .
v_gene: TRBV19
abundance: once
j_gene: TRBJ2-3
CDR3nt: TGTGCCAGTACGAGACAGTCCTCGTTTGCTACAGATACGCAGTATTTT
CDR3aa: CASTRQSSFATDTQYF

d_gene: TRBD1
v_gene: TRBV5-1
abundance: once
j_gene: TRBJ1-2
CDR3nt: TGCGCCAGCAGCTTGGAGGGAAACAGGGGGTATGGCTACACCTTC
CDR3aa: CASSLEGNRGYGYTF

d_gene: .
v_gene: TRBV5-1
abundance: .
j_gene: TRBJ2-1
CDR3nt: TGCGCCAGCAGCTTGGAAATCAGCTCCTACAATGAGCAGTTCTTC
CDR3aa: CASSLEISSYNEQFF

d_gene: .
v_gene: TRBV12-3/TRBV12-4
abundance: .
j_gene: TRBJ1-1
CDR3nt: TGTGCCAGCAGCCGTTCCGACGGGGGGCGAGCTTTCTTT
CDR3aa: CASSRSDGGRAFF

d_gene: .
v_gene: TRBV19
abundance: .
j_gene: TRBJ2-7
CDR3nt: TGTGCCAGTAGTATAGATCACAATTACGAGCAGTACTTC
CDR3aa: CASSIDHNYEQYF